This T cell receptor (beta chain) was recovered during a study of shared clonotypes between healthy human individuals. Study-level findings and limits: An expected dependence of interdonor clonotype sharing on sequencing depth was noted. Since donors were few, the genetic and exposure-history diversity represented was limited.

The CDR3 sequence is 16 residues long. Germline-derived CDR1 and CDR2 are MNHNS and SASEGT. V was pared by 1 base and J by 5 bases, with 14 bases between. The data were produced by immunoSEQ multiplex PCR, yet TCRdb's version contains in-frame clones alone and is incomplete. Of about 2.4 million clones in the sample, roughly 93% were seen once. Points on this clone: Its antigen is unidentified.

Free of recent acute infections or vaccinations, the donors were healthy HIV-negative adults. The clonotype originates from a man younger than 30 in good health. Some clones in this sample may be carry-over from other donors' samples. Sequencing used naive CD4+ T cells from PBMCs. Subset of the sample: CD45RA+ positively selected. The V call is TRBV6-1, the J call TRBJ1-4; a possible D gene is TRBD1 (6 bases). The CDR3 protein is CASSEGRERGNEKLFF. The CDR3 DNA sequence: TGTGCCAGCAGTGAAGGACGAGAGAGGGGGAATGAAAAACTGTTTTTT.